Ten or more counts support the clone carrying this TCR beta chain. Noted time point: sample taken at primary tumor resection. A total of over 70 untreated early-stage non-small cell lung cancer patients served as donors. Researchers sequenced whole RNA taken from tumor, nontumor lung or frozen PBMC without sorting. V was shortened by 9 bases and J by 10 bases, with 15 bases between the two germline ends. The V gene's germline CDR1 is KGHDR and CDR2 SFDVKD. This CDR3 is built from 12 residues. The data were obtained in a study of spatial heterogeneity in lung cancer. For the study at large: Detected beta-chain sequences consistently exceeded alpha-chain sequences.

TCRdb called the 5' RACE reads again in MiXCR, with one record for every CDR3 protein. This table has tens of thousands of distinct CDR3 sequences, around 3.1% appearing once. The chain employs TRBV24-1 and TRBJ2-1, with a possible D match to TRBD1 (6 bases). The sequence came from a male donor with early-stage non-small cell lung cancer. Here the sequenced sample was normal lung tissue next to the tumor, taken at surgery. The CDR3 is CATDAPGQEQFF. The CDR3 DNA is TGTGCCACCGACGCTCCGGGACAAGAGCAGTTCTTC.